The T cell receptor beta chain described here comes from a study of type 1 regulatory T cells. Study-wide background: T-allo10 is a Tr1-enriched, alloantigen-specific CD4 T cell product made in vitro.

This clonotype was recorded once. Its specificity is unknown. One end of the junction is discordant with germline, which a read error may explain. Whole-study findings and limits: Compared with non-type 1 regulatory T cells, type 1 regulatory T cells showed a more restricted TCR repertoire.

Using its own MiXCR run on the reads, TCRdb lists one record per CDR3 protein. The sample gives fewer than 75,000 distinct CDR3 sequences, approximately 47% of which show up once; 2% to 2.5% is in the top ten. The TCR sequence derives from a human donor in good health. The sequencing input was cultured non-Tr1 T cells, either the whole culture or a sorted T cell fraction (not recorded which).

The CDR3, as DNA: TGTGTCAGCAGCCCGGGAGGGATCAATTCACCCCTCCACTTT. It encodes CVSSPGGINSPLHF. The chain links TRBV7-2 to TRBJ1-6, with no clear D. CDR1 is SGHTA and CDR2 is FQGNSA in the germline V gene. The CDR3 consists of 14 residues.